This T cell receptor (beta chain) was captured by sequencing in a study of cytotoxic CD8 clonotypes in ibrutinib-treated CLL. Profiled with immunoSEQ multiplex PCR; TCRdb holds only in-frame clones, not every one. Of around 40,000 clones in the sample, about 70% are singletons; the top ten hold around 10%. V lost 5 bases to trimming and J lost 2 bases; unmatched junction nucleotides: 3. The CDR3 is made up of 14 amino acids. Germline-derived CDR1 and CDR2 are SGHAT and FQNNGV. This TCR derives from a human donor with chronic lymphocytic leukemia. The chain is built from TRBV11-2 and TRBJ1-3; 7 nucleotides line up with TRBD1. The material was PBMCs, obtained at disease progression, from a patient treated with ibrutinib. CDR3 protein: CASSRDRAGNTIYF. The CDR3 nucleotides are TGTGCCAGCAGCCGTGACAGGGCTGGAAACACCATATATTTT.